The present entry profiles one T cell receptor (beta chain) with its context. Its antigen is unidentified. This record belongs to a study of T cell responses to AZD1222 COVID-19 vaccine. Across the study: Doses given second, at about 4 or about 12 weeks, were pooled. Study results and limitations: At baseline, just six or seven AZD1222 recipients tested seropositive. Close to half of all spike-specific TCRs reportedly target regions of the variants that are unmutated.

Method: immunoSEQ multiplex PCR; TCRdb's copy keeps in-frame clones and lacks some. The top ten clones hold more than 4.5% of a sample with about 140,000 clones, over 85% of them seen once. Germline V gene lookup returns CDR1 SNHLY and CDR2 FYNNEI. After removal of 3 bases from V and 7 bases from J, the junction contained 2 bases not matched to a gene. This CDR3 contains 12 residues. The sequences come from peripheral blood, collected on day 0 of AZD1222 vaccination. This chain uses TRBV2 with TRBJ1-2; 7 bases fit TRBD1. This TCR was sampled from an adult in good health. For the CDR3, the DNA is TGTGCCAGCAGTGAGACAGGGTTTGGCTACACCTTC. It encodes CASSETGFGYTF. Filled out from reference TRBV2 and TRBJ1-2, the complete variable domain reads EPEVTQTPSHQVTQMGQEVILRCVPISNHLYFYWYRQILGQKVEFLVSFYNNEISEKSEIFDDQFSVERPDGSNFTLKIRSTKLEDSAMYFCASSETGFGYTFGSGTRLTVV.